This T cell receptor (beta chain) stems from a study of blood T cell repertoires in COVID-19. About the research overall: Whether acute or convalescent, the COVID-19 samples came from the United States, Italy and Spain. PBMCs, B-cell-depleted T cells, or T cells provided the cDNA or gDNA that made up the material.

As handled by the study authors: Amplification from reference gene primers served as the basis for estimated nucleated cell counts. The repertoire was sequenced with immunoSEQ multiplex PCR; TCRdb's copy has only in-frame clones and lacks some. V, J and clone size were drawn from that table, and D and trimming were deduced from the DNA. The repertoire holds fewer than 250,000 clones, about four fifths seen once, with 4.7% in the top ten. Sequenced sample: peripheral blood. The sequence was collected from an older woman with acute or convalescent COVID-19.

As DNA, the CDR3 is TGTGCCAGCTCACCAACGAGGGGACAGGCCTACGAGCAGTACTTC. This sequence encodes CASSPTRGQAYEQYF. This rearrangement joins TRBV18 to TRBJ2-7; 8 bases are a match to TRBD1. Germline V gene data show CDR1 as KGHSH and CDR2 as LQKENI. Unmatched junction bases numbered 5, after V lost 2 bases and J lost 2 bases. The length of the CDR3 is 15 residues.